The 14 T cell receptor beta chains in this list originate from one sample, sequenced in a study of glioma-infiltrating T cells. Using RNA template, CDR3s of TCR alpha and beta were amplified with iRepertoire arm-PCR. TCRdb re-called the multiplex PCR reads with MiXCR, one entry per CDR3 protein. The sample yields around 99,000 distinct CDR3 sequences, around a quarter seen once. Sequenced material: glioma tissue, nonneoplastic brain tissue, or PBMCs (not recorded which). The receptors here all came from a human donor with low-grade glioma or glioblastoma, undergoing nonglioma brain surgery, or in good health (not recorded which).

Many counts were recorded for this clonotype. This chain uses TRBV20-1 with TRBJ1-5, with D perhaps matching TRBD1 (6 bases). The length of the CDR3 is 15 residues. Germline V CDR1 and CDR2: DFQATT, SNEGSKA (reference sequence). The ends were cut back, 0 bases at V and 1 base at J, with 10 bases in the middle. CDR3 in DNA: TGCAGTGCTAGAGAAGCTGGACAGAGCAATCAGCCCCAGCATTTT. It encodes CSAREAGQSNQPQHF.

This clonotype was seen repeatedly, ten times or more. The chain recombines TRBV6-2 or TRBV6-3 with TRBJ2-7; 12 bases are shared with TRBD1. In germline, CDR1 is MNHEY, CDR2 SVGEGT. This CDR3 spans 16 amino acids. With 2 bases clipped from V and 6 bases from J, the junction kept 8 bases outside the gene matches. DNA of the CDR3: TGTGCCAGCAGTTACGCGCCAGGGACAGGGGGCTTCGAGCAGTACTTC. The encoded protein is CASSYAPGTGGFEQYF.

This clonotype showed up many times. The rearrangement uses TRBV12-3 or TRBV12-4 and TRBJ2-5; D may be TRBD1 or TRBD2 (5 bases each). V gave up 3 bases and J gave up 1 base, with 9 bases separating them. CDR3 length: 14 residues. The CDR3 is CASSLWGTQETQYF. In DNA, the CDR3 is TGTGCCAGCAGTTTGTGGGGGACCCAAGAGACCCAGTACTTC.

This clonotype was seen at least ten times. This chain joins TRBV2 and TRBJ2-1, with 7 bases matching TRBD2. The CDR3 has 14 amino acids. Germline V gene sequence: CDR1 SNHLY, CDR2 FYNNEI. Trimming took 8 bases from V and 4 from J; bases not matched to a gene: 8. The CDR3 DNA reads as TGTGCCAGCCTCCGGGACTACGGTTACAATGAGCAGTTCTTC. Protein product: CASLRDYGYNEQFF.

This clonotype was recorded a few times. The rearrangement links TRBV3-1 to TRBJ1-2; no definite D call. V lost 0 bases and J lost 5, with 7 bases in between. Germline-derived CDR1 and CDR2 are LGHDT and YNNKEL (reference sequence). The CDR3 totals 13 residues. CDR3 sequence: CASSQDLGYGYTF. The CDR3 DNA reads TGTGCCAGCAGCCAAGACCTAGGGTATGGCTACACCTTC.

In its sample, this clonotype was seen many times. The chain joins TRBV28 to TRBJ2-3; D unclear. The CDR3 is 14 amino acids. Germline V gives CDR1 MDHEN, CDR2 SYDVKM. V lost 7 bases to trimming and J lost 1 base, with 12 bases between them. The CDR3 spells CASIPGRGTDTQYF. Written as DNA, the CDR3 is TGTGCCAGCATCCCCGGCAGAGGCACAGATACGCAGTATTTT. Drawing the rest from reference TRBV28 and TRBJ2-3, the complete variable domain is DVKVTQSSRYLVKRTGEKVFLECVQDMDHENMFWYRQDPGLGLRLIYFSYDVKMKEKGDIPEGYSVSREKKERFSLILESASTNQTSMYLCASIPGRGTDTQYFGPGTRLTVL.

This clonotype was seen at least ten times. The chain couples TRBV10-3 to TRBJ1-5; no firm D call. The CDR3 consists of 14 residues. V dropped 0 bases and J dropped 5 bases, with 8 bases sitting between them. Looked up from germline, CDR1 is ENHRY and CDR2 is SYGVKD. The CDR3, as DNA: TGTGCCATCAGTGAGTCCCCGTATGATCAGCCCCAGCATTTT. This encodes CAISESPYDQPQHF.

This chain connects TRBV14 to TRBJ1-3; D uncertain. CDR1 is SGHDN, CDR2 FVKESK, per germline. Trimming left V 4 bases short and J 5 bases short, with 9 bases between. The CDR3 is 13 amino acids. The DNA for the CDR3 is TGTGCCAGCAGCCCGCAGTTTCGAAACACCATATATTTT. It is translated as CASSPQFRNTIYF.

Ten or more counts support this clonotype. The rearrangement links TRBV20-1 to TRBJ1-2; possible D gene TRBD1, 6 bases. The CDR3 is 13 amino acids. Germline CDR1 DFQATT, CDR2 SNEGSKA (reference sequence). V lost 1 base and J 6 bases, leaving 12 bases between the germline ends. The chain's CDR3 is CSARAPYRDGYTF. DNA of the CDR3: TGCAGTGCTAGAGCCCCCTACAGGGATGGCTACACCTTC.

This clonotype was detected many times. The J gene is TRBJ1-1, the V gene TRBV6-1; D is ambiguous. This CDR3 has 15 residues. The V end lost 5 bases, the J end lost 2 bases, and 15 bases lay between the germline ends. Germline values: CDR1 MNHNS, CDR2 SASEGT. The CDR3 sequence is CASSFRAPLNTEAFF. The DNA for the CDR3 is TGTGCCAGCAGTTTCCGGGCCCCCTTAAACACTGAAGCTTTCTTT.

The V and J genes are TRBV3-1 and TRBJ1-1, with D tentatively TRBD1 (5 bases). Per germline, CDR1 LGHDT and CDR2 YNNKEL (reference sequence). This CDR3 region has 13 residues. The ends were cut back, 1 base at V and 11 bases at J, with 14 bases in the middle. The CDR3, as DNA: TGTGCCAGCAGCCAAGTTAAGGGTGGGACGGCTTTCTTT. Protein: CASSQVKGGTAFF.

This clonotype was picked up many times. J is TRBJ1-1 and V is TRBV6-1; D gene ambiguous. The CDR3 spans 12 residues. Per the germline V gene, CDR1 is MNHNS and CDR2 is SASEGT. Trimming stripped 4 bases from V and 10 bases from J, with 13 bases between. This CDR3 is CASSGQEPAAFF. CDR3 in DNA: TGTGCCAGCAGTGGGCAGGAGCCTGCAGCTTTCTTT.

This clonotype was counted ten times or more. The J gene is TRBJ2-7, the V gene TRBV19; maybe TRBD2 (6 bases). V was trimmed by 6 bases and J by 0 bases, leaving 9 bases between them. This CDR3 has 13 amino acids. Germline CDR1 and CDR2: LNHDA and SQIVND (reference sequence). This chain's CDR3 is CASSGGASYEQYF. CDR3 nucleotides: TGTGCCAGTAGCGGCGGGGCCTCCTACGAGCAGTACTTC.

V usage is TRBV9 and J usage is TRBJ2-3; 8 nucleotides agree with TRBD2. Germline-derived CDR1 and CDR2 are SGDLS and YYNGEE. The J segment lost 2 bases and the V segment lost 4 bases, leaving 6 bases of the junction unmatched. CDR3 length equals 15 residues. The CDR3 DNA reads TGTGCCAGCAGCCCTCAGGGACTAGACACAGATACGCAGTATTTT. It translates to CASSPQGLDTDTQYF.